This record concerns one T cell receptor beta chain sequence. The data derive from a study of control samples from healthy donors and cancer patients. The germline V gene has CDR1 MNHEY and CDR2 SVGAGI. V was pared by 11 bases and J by 7 bases, with 18 bases between. CDR3 length equals 14 residues. Using immunoSEQ multiplex PCR, the repertoire was profiled, and TCRdb retains in-frame clones only, with some absent. Altogether about 140,000 clones are present, about 90% being singletons, with the ten largest covering more than 6.5%. Material for sequencing was blood. This receptor was identified in a man between 18 and 29 years old in good health. This chain connects TRBV6-5 to TRBJ1-6; unclear D gene. The CDR3 sequence: CAARPIAGNSPLHF. The CDR3 nucleotides are TGTGCCGCCCGGCCAATAGCTGGCAATTCACCCCTCCACTTT.